This T cell receptor beta chain stems from a study of Ad26.COV2.S vaccination and SARS-CoV-2 variants. Indicated treatment: some 20 received Ad26.COV2.S at low or high dose, single or two shots; about five received placebo; per-sample allocation not given. Material that was analyzed had been drawn on day 63 after the first vaccine or placebo injection. It was an adult aged 18-55 years in Boston who was the donor. Using immunoSEQ multiplex PCR, the repertoire was profiled, and TCRdb retains in-frame clones only, with some absent. The sample has hundreds of thousands of clones; roughly nine tenths are singletons. Sequenced material: peripheral blood, taken in a trial of Ad26.COV2.S vaccine versus placebo. The clonotype comes from a person between 18 and 65 years old who received the Ad26.COV2.S COVID-19 vaccine or a placebo.

CDR3 DNA: TGTGCCAGTAGCGTTCACCTCGGGGTCCTGACTTTC. This gives the protein CASSVHLGVLTF. The V gene is TRBV19, the J gene TRBJ2-6; D gene ambiguous. The CDR3 length is 12 residues. Germline CDR1 reads LNHDA; CDR2 reads SQIVND (reference sequence). V lost 6 bases to trimming and J lost 13 bases, with 13 bases between them. Filled out from reference TRBV19 and TRBJ2-6, the complete variable domain reads DGGITQSPKYLFRKEGQNVTLSCEQNLNHDAMYWYRQDPGQGLRLIYYSQIVNDFQKGDIAEGYSVSREKKESFPLTVTSAQKNPTAFYLCASSVHLGVLTFGAGSRLTVL.